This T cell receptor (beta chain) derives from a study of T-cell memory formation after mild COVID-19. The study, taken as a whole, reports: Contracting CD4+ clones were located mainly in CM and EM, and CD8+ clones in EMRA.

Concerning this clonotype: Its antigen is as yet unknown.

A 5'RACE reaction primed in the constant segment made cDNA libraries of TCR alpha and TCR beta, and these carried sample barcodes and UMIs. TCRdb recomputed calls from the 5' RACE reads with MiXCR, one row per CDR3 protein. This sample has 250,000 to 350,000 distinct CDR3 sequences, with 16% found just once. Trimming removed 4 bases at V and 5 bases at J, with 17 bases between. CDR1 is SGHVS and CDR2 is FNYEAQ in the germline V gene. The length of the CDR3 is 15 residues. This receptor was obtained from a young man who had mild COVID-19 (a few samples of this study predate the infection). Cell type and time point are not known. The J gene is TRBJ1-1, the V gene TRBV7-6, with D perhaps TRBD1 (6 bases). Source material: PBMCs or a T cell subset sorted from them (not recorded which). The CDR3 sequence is CASSSRDIGGTEAFF. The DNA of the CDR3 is TGTGCCAGCAGCTCCCGGGACATTGGGGGGACTGAAGCTTTCTTT.